This T cell receptor beta chain was sequenced in a study of T cell changes during pregnancy in multiple sclerosis. V gave up 7 bases and J gave up 4 bases; unmatched junction bases: 4. This CDR3 spans 14 amino acids. Germline CDR1 and CDR2: MNHEY and SVGAGI. Some clones are missing from TCRdb's copy, which holds only in-frame ones; the method was immunoSEQ multiplex PCR. The table lists 75,000 to 85,000 clones, roughly 93% of them singletons, with around 2.3% in the top ten. The count of this clone is one. The chain couples TRBV6-5 to TRBJ2-1; 10 bases are shared with TRBD2. The receptor was derived from a female donor with multiple sclerosis, enrolled in a pregnancy study. Sequencing was performed on peripheral blood, taken in the second trimester of pregnancy. The CDR3 DNA reads as TGTGCCAGCACCGTAGCGGGGGGTTACAATGAGCAGTTCTTC. Amino acid sequence: CASTVAGGYNEQFF.